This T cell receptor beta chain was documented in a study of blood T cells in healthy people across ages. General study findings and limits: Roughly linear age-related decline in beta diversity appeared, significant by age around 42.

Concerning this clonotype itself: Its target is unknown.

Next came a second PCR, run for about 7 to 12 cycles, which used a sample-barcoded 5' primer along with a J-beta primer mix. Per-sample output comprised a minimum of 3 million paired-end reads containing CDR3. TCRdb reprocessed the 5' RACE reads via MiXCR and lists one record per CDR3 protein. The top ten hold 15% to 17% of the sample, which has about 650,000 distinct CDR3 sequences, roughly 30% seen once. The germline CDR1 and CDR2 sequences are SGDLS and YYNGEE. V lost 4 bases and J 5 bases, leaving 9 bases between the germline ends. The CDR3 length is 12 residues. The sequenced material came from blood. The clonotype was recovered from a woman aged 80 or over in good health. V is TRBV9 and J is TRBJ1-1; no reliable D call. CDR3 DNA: TGTGCCAGCAGCATAGACGGAACTGAAGCTTTCTTT. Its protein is CASSIDGTEAFF.